The 18 T cell receptor beta chains below all came from one sample that was sequenced in a study of regulatory T cells in long-lasting Graves disease. Documented time point: newly diagnosed GD, antithyroid drugs for less than 3 months. PBMC-extracted RNA yielded the TCR library. TCR beta libraries were built with iRepertoire HTBI primers and Arm-PCR of CDR3 regions. TCRdb redid the calling of the multiplex PCR reads with MiXCR, one entry per CDR3 protein. The data contain roughly 360,000 distinct CDR3 sequences, 12% of them seen just once; the ten biggest clones take up approximately 17%. These data were likewise used in another study, on T cells in Graves' hyperthyroidism and ophthalmopathy.

This sample comprised peripheral blood mononuclear cells (PBMCs), obtained at new diagnosis, from a patient treated with antithyroid drugs. Receptors originate from a woman younger than 35 with Graves disease.

The rearrangement links TRBV6-2 or TRBV6-3 to TRBJ2-7, with 7 bases that match TRBD1. Germline V gene sequence: CDR1 MNHEY, CDR2 SVGEGT. The CDR3 is made up of 13 amino acids. The ends lost 5 bases at V and 4 bases at J; junction bases unmatched: 5. CDR3 amino acids: CASSDEDRYEQYF. The CDR3 DNA is TGTGCCAGCAGTGACGAGGACAGGTACGAGCAGTACTTC.

This clonotype appeared once. The CDR3 carries no conserved terminal phenylalanine or tryptophan, so it likely arises from a read error. V gene TRBV20-1 combines with J gene TRBJ1-2, with D possibly TRBD1 on 6 matching bases. The V gene's germline CDR1 is DFQATT and CDR2 SNEGSKA (reference sequence). The CDR3 loop spans 13 amino acids. The CDR3 is CSATQGNYYGYTS. The CDR3 DNA reads TGCAGCGCGACCCAGGGGAATTACTATGGCTACACCTCC.

This clonotype has at least ten counts. The V and J genes are TRBV12-3 or TRBV12-4 and TRBJ2-7; 10 bases are a match to TRBD2. The junction had 6 bases not matched to a gene; V was cut back by 2 bases and J by 2 bases. The CDR3 length is 16 residues. This CDR3 reads CASSLTGLAFPYEQYF. CDR3 bases: TGTGCCAGCAGTTTAACGGGACTAGCGTTTCCCTACGAGCAGTACTTC.

This clonotype was counted ten times or more. The chain carries TRBV6-2 or TRBV6-3 and TRBJ2-3; D is unresolved. In germline, CDR1 is MNHEY, CDR2 SVGEGT. Trimming stripped 6 bases from V and 0 bases from J, with 16 bases between. The length of the CDR3 is 16 residues. The CDR3 here is CASSLPWVSSTDTQYF. The CDR3 DNA follows: TGTGCCAGCAGCCTCCCGTGGGTCTCTAGCACAGATACGCAGTATTTT.

The CDR3: CASSRTGGNTGELFF. In DNA, the CDR3 is TGTGCCAGCAGCAGGACAGGGGGGAACACCGGGGAGCTGTTTTTT. The V gene is TRBV6-4, the J gene TRBJ2-2, with 10 bases matching TRBD1. The CDR3 runs to 15 residues. The germline CDR1 and CDR2 sequences are MRHNA and SNTAGT. Germline trimming cut 6 bases from V and 1 base from J; bases unmatched to any gene: 2.

There are many counts of this clonotype. This chain uses TRBV29-1 with TRBJ1-1; D gene unclear. CDR1 SQVTM and CDR2 ANQGSEA come from the germline V gene. This CDR3 spans 11 amino acids. V was cut by 1 base and J by 3 bases, with 3 bases left in between. The CDR3 DNA sequence: TGCAGCGTTGAAGGTTACACTGAAGCTTTCTTT. Its translation: CSVEGYTEAFF.

A few counts support this clonotype. The chain links TRBV19 to TRBJ2-2; D not resolved. Germline CDR1 LNHDA, CDR2 SQIVND (reference sequence). Trimming pared 1 base from V and 0 bases from J, leaving 3 bases between. The CDR3 spans 14 residues. DNA for the CDR3: TGTGCCAGTAGTATAGTAGCGAACACCGGGGAGCTGTTTTTT. Encoded protein: CASSIVANTGELFF.

This clonotype was counted many times. The chain carries TRBV6-5 and TRBJ2-3; tentatively, D is TRBD1 (6 bases). CDR1 MNHEY and CDR2 SVGAGI come from the germline V gene. Trimming shortened V by 2 bases and J by 2 bases, and 14 bases separated the two germline ends. The CDR3 loop spans 16 amino acids. The CDR3 DNA follows: TGTGCCAGCAGTTACGGGGGCCGACCTAACACAGATACGCAGTATTTT. Translating gives CASSYGGRPNTDTQYF.

The sample holds many counts of this clonotype. The chain is built from TRBV5-6 and TRBJ1-5; unclear D gene. The V gene lost 2 bases and the J gene lost 7 bases, with 13 bases spanning the gap. Germline-derived CDR1 and CDR2 are SGHDT and YYEEEE. The CDR3 has 14 amino acids. The CDR3 protein is CASSLSPPGQPQHF. In nucleotides, the CDR3 is TGTGCCAGCAGCTTATCACCCCCCGGGCAGCCCCAGCATTTT.

This clonotype was counted ten times or more. The chain uses TRBV14 and TRBJ2-2; 9 nucleotides line up with TRBD2. Germline V CDR1 and CDR2: SGHDN, FVKESK. CDR3 length: 15 amino acids. V gave up 6 bases and J gave up 3 bases; unmatched junction bases: 5. The CDR3 DNA sequence: TGTGCCAGCAGTCTAGCGGGACTATACACCGGGGAGCTGTTTTTT. It encodes CASSLAGLYTGELFF.

This clonotype was picked up many times. The rearrangement links TRBV2 to TRBJ1-2; D call uncertain. Trimming pared 10 bases from V and 2 bases from J, leaving 11 bases between. Germline V gene lookup returns CDR1 SNHLY and CDR2 FYNNEI. This CDR3 is 12 amino acids long. CDR3 region: CATIKGNYGYTF. The CDR3 coding sequence is TGTGCCACGATTAAAGGAAACTATGGCTACACCTTC.

This clonotype occurred a few times. This chain joins TRBV7-6 and TRBJ2-2; D is unresolved. CDR3 length: 16 residues. The V end lost 10 bases, the J end lost 3 bases, and 21 bases lay between the germline ends. Germline CDR1 reads SGHVS; CDR2 reads FNYEAQ. Here the CDR3 DNA reads TGTGCCATCAGGCACAGCTCCCGAACATACACCGGGGAGCTGTTTTTT. It translates to CAIRHSSRTYTGELFF.

This chain connects TRBV7-9 to TRBJ2-1, with 13 bases matching TRBD2. The germline gives CDR1 SEHNR, CDR2 FQNEAQ (reference sequence). The CDR3 totals 15 residues. The J segment lost 7 bases and the V segment lost 6 bases, leaving 6 bases of the junction unmatched. The CDR3 bases are TGTGCCAGCAGGCCCGGGACTAGCGGGGCAAATGAGCAGTTCTTC. This translates into CASRPGTSGANEQFF.

This clonotype came up many times. The chain couples TRBV6-2 or TRBV6-3 to TRBJ1-5; weak D call: TRBD1 (5 bases). The length of the CDR3 is 19 residues. V was cut by 6 bases and J by 1 base, with 25 bases left in between. The germline CDR1 and CDR2 sequences are MNHEY and SVGEGT. CDR3 in DNA: TGTGCCAGCAGCCCACAGCCATTTTCGTGGGGGTCGAGCAATCAGCCCCAGCATTTT. Protein product: CASSPQPFSWGSSNQPQHF.

This clonotype has a count of ten or more. The chain combines TRBV28 with TRBJ1-2; no clear D. The CDR3 extends over 13 amino acids. Germline CDR1 is MDHEN and CDR2 is SYDVKM. Trimming pared 1 base from V and 4 bases from J, leaving 7 bases between. CDR3 sequence reads: CASSLSQSYGYTF. The CDR3 DNA reads as TGTGCCAGCAGTTTATCACAGTCCTATGGCTACACCTTC.

This clonotype was picked up many times. The chain uses TRBV12-3 or TRBV12-4 and TRBJ2-1; 10 bases map to TRBD2. The CDR3 sequence is 16 residues long. J lost 0 bases, V lost 4 bases, and 3 bases had no gene match. CDR3 loop: CASSYPSGGSYNEQFF. CDR3 nucleotide sequence: TGTGCCAGCAGTTATCCTAGCGGGGGCTCCTACAATGAGCAGTTCTTC.

This clonotype was picked up many times. Compared with germline, one end of the junction differs, possibly owing to a read error. The J gene is TRBJ2-1, the V gene TRBV5-1, with a possible D match to TRBD1 (5 bases). The CDR3 sequence is 14 residues long. Per germline, CDR1 SGHRS and CDR2 YFSETQ. The DNA of the CDR3 is TGTGCCAGCAGCTTAAGGGGCAGCTACAATGAGCAGTTCTTC. Its protein is CASSLRGSYNEQFF.

This clonotype was found many times. The chain employs TRBV7-2 and TRBJ2-3; D is possibly TRBD2 (5 bases). The CDR3 has 16 amino acids. Trimming stripped 7 bases from V and 2 bases from J, with 19 bases between. Per germline, CDR1 SGHTA and CDR2 FQGNSA. The CDR3 DNA is TGTGCCAGCACGGGAATAAGCCAGAGTTACACAGATACGCAGTATTTT. Its translation: CASTGISQSYTDTQYF.